This passage covers 21 T cell receptor beta chains from one sample sequenced in a study of CD8 T cells in Susac syndrome. RNA amounts of roughly 0.45 to 1 ug underwent reverse transcription with random hexamers. TCRdb redid the calling of the immunoSEQ multiplex PCR reads with MiXCR, one entry per CDR3 protein. The table includes approximately 200,000 distinct CDR3 sequences, 85% to 95% detected once. Sequencing was performed on CD4+ T cells from PBMCs. These receptor sequences come from a human donor with multiple sclerosis.

The J gene is TRBJ2-5, the V gene TRBV30; D may be TRBD1 (6 bases). In germline, CDR1 is GTSNPN, CDR2 SVGIG (reference sequence). The CDR3 has 13 residues. V gave up 1 base and J gave up 4 bases, with 10 bases separating them. CDR3 sequence reads: CAWSETGGETQYF. DNA for the CDR3: TGTGCCTGGAGTGAGACAGGTGGAGAGACCCAGTACTTC.

This clonotype was observed once. The gene calls are TRBV18 and TRBJ1-1; a weak D match, TRBD1 (6 bases). The CDR3 length is 14 residues. Trimming left V 5 bases short and J 1 base short, with 11 bases between. Germline loops: CDR1 KGHSH, CDR2 LQKENI. CDR3 loop: CASSTGTQNTEAFF. As DNA, the CDR3 is TGTGCCAGCTCAACCGGGACACAGAACACTGAAGCTTTCTTT.

The rearrangement uses TRBV7-9 and TRBJ2-5; 10 bases agree with TRBD1. CDR1 and CDR2 (germline): SEHNR, FQNEAQ (reference sequence). This CDR3 contains 14 residues. J lost 4 bases, V lost 9 bases, and 8 bases had no gene match. CDR3 loop: CASSSGQGRETQYF. CDR3 DNA: TGTGCCAGTAGTTCGGGACAGGGGAGAGAGACCCAGTACTTC.

The chain recombines TRBV20-1 with TRBJ1-6; 8 nucleotides line up with TRBD1. The CDR3 is 13 amino acids. Trimming took 6 bases from V and 10 from J; bases not matched to a gene: 8. CDR1 DFQATT and CDR2 SNEGSKA come from the germline V gene (reference sequence). Here the CDR3 reads CSAHSGTGSPLHF. In nucleotides, the CDR3 is TGCAGTGCCCATTCCGGGACAGGCTCACCCCTCCACTTT.

The genes are TRBV14 and TRBJ1-1; D uncertain. This CDR3 has 13 residues. Germline V gene lookup returns CDR1 SGHDN and CDR2 FVKESK. Trimming pared 0 bases from V and 6 bases from J, leaving 8 bases between. The CDR3 nucleotides are TGTGCCAGCAGCCAAGATTTAGACTCTGAAGCTTTCTTT. Protein product: CASSQDLDSEAFF.

This chain uses TRBV29-1 with TRBJ1-4, with unresolved D. This CDR3 is built from 11 residues. Trimming took off 3 bases at V and 10 bases at J, with 9 bases between the two ends. Germline-derived CDR1 and CDR2 are SQVTM and ANQGSEA. In DNA, the CDR3 is TGCAGCGTTGAGGGAATGGGAAAACTGTTTTTT. Translating it yields CSVEGMGKLFF.

This clonotype came up once. V gene TRBV20-1 combines with J gene TRBJ2-7; D call uncertain. This CDR3 has 13 residues. The germline gives CDR1 DFQATT, CDR2 SNEGSKA (reference sequence). The ends were cut back, 3 bases at V and 6 bases at J, with 15 bases in the middle. CDR3 DNA: TGCAGTGCTAGTGGGGAACACCGAAGCGAGCAGTACGTC. Amino acid sequence: CSASGEHRSEQYV.

This rearrangement joins TRBV12-3 or TRBV12-4 to TRBJ2-3; 13 bases line up with TRBD2. J was trimmed by 14 bases and V by 3 bases; bases with no gene match: 5. The CDR3 extends over 13 amino acids. The CDR3 loop is CASSFRTSGGLYF. CDR3 bases: TGTGCCAGCAGTTTTCGGACTAGCGGGGGTCTGTATTTT.

The chain employs TRBV20-1 and TRBJ2-3; the D gene is possibly TRBD2 (5 bases). V lost 6 bases, J lost 1 base, and 8 bases lay in between. CDR3 length equals 12 residues. Germline V gene data show CDR1 as DFQATT and CDR2 as SNEGSKA (reference sequence). DNA for the CDR3: TGCAGTGCGTTGGAGGGCACAGATACGCAGTATTTT. It is translated as CSALEGTDTQYF.

This sequence joins TRBV6-5 and TRBJ2-5; D gene ambiguous. V was clipped by 4 bases and J by 1 base, with 10 bases between them. The germline CDR1 and CDR2 sequences are MNHEY and SVGAGI. This CDR3 has 14 residues. CDR3 amino acids: CASSLGFSQETQYF. As DNA, the CDR3 is TGTGCCAGCAGTTTGGGGTTTAGCCAAGAGACCCAGTACTTC.

V usage is TRBV20-1 and J usage is TRBJ2-7; TRBD1 matches 10 bases. This CDR3 contains 14 residues. V dropped 3 bases and J dropped 5; count of bases not matched to a gene: 7. Germline CDR1 DFQATT, CDR2 SNEGSKA (reference sequence). The CDR3 coding sequence is TGCAGTGCTAGGGCCGGGACAGGGGTCGACGAGCAGTACTTC. Translated, it gives CSARAGTGVDEQYF.

The chain recombines TRBV20-1 with TRBJ1-6, with a possible D match to TRBD1 (5 bases). V shed 6 bases and J shed 10 bases, with 16 bases lying between them. Germline CDR1 and CDR2: DFQATT and SNEGSKA (reference sequence). The CDR3 has 13 residues. CDR3 DNA: TGCAGTGCCCCCGGGGCAGGGAGATCACCCCTCCACTTT. Translating it yields CSAPGAGRSPLHF.

This chain uses TRBV9 with TRBJ1-1; D is undetermined. V was pared by 2 bases and J by 1 base, with 9 bases between. CDR1 is SGDLS and CDR2 is YYNGEE in the germline V gene. This CDR3 has 14 residues. This CDR3 is CASSVRSENTEAFF. In DNA form, the CDR3 reads TGTGCCAGCAGCGTCCGGAGTGAGAACACTGAAGCTTTCTTT.

This clonotype was seen only once. The chain joins TRBV20-1 to TRBJ2-1; maybe TRBD2 (5 bases). The V end was cut by 3 bases, the J end by 8 bases, with 17 bases between. CDR3 size: 14 residues. Germline values: CDR1 DFQATT, CDR2 SNEGSKA (reference sequence). The CDR3 reads CSASGGSLGYEQFF. The CDR3 region has the DNA TGCAGTGCTAGTGGTGGGAGCCTGGGCTATGAGCAGTTCTTC.

The chain combines TRBV20-1 with TRBJ2-7, with D perhaps matching TRBD1 (6 bases). The germline gives CDR1 DFQATT, CDR2 SNEGSKA (reference sequence). Trimming shortened V by 3 bases and J by 6 bases, and 15 bases separated the two germline ends. This CDR3 has 13 amino acids. The CDR3 loop is CSASTGTRSEQYF. CDR3 nucleotide sequence: TGCAGTGCTAGCACCGGGACACGGTCCGAGCAGTACTTC.

This CDR3 is CSAKRGGQETQYF. The DNA of the CDR3 is TGCAGTGCTAAAAGGGGGGGACAAGAGACCCAGTACTTC. The rearrangement uses TRBV20-1 and TRBJ2-5, with D tentatively TRBD2 (7 bases). CDR1 and CDR2 from the germline V gene are DFQATT and SNEGSKA (reference sequence). This CDR3 region has 13 residues. The ends were cut back, 4 bases at V and 2 bases at J, with 11 bases in the middle.

This sequence joins TRBV20-1 and TRBJ2-2; D is possibly TRBD1 or TRBD2 (5 bases each). Looked up from germline, CDR1 is DFQATT and CDR2 is SNEGSKA (reference sequence). The V gene lost 3 bases and the J gene lost 7 bases, with 15 bases spanning the gap. The CDR3 contains 14 residues. The CDR3 here is CSARGPDSVGELFF. The CDR3, as DNA: TGCAGTGCTAGGGGGCCGGACTCGGTCGGGGAGCTGTTTTTT.

The chain couples TRBV29-1 to TRBJ1-4; TRBD1 is a possible D gene (6 bases). The V gene's germline CDR1 is SQVTM and CDR2 ANQGSEA. V was clipped by 4 bases and J by 5 bases, with 14 bases between them. The CDR3 spans 14 residues. The CDR3, as DNA: TGCAGCGTTGGTAATTCACAGGGAAATGAAAAACTGTTTTTT. Translation gives CSVGNSQGNEKLFF.

The CDR3 DNA is TGTGCCAGCAGCTTCCCCCTCACTGAAGCTTTCTTT. This gives the protein CASSFPLTEAFF. The chain couples TRBV7-9 to TRBJ1-1; the D is unclear. The CDR3 loop spans 12 amino acids. Germline assignment: CDR1 SEHNR and CDR2 FQNEAQ (reference sequence). V lost 3 bases and J lost 4, with 6 bases in between.

The chain recombines TRBV7-8 with TRBJ2-7; D is perhaps TRBD2 (6 bases). The CDR3 consists of 16 residues. CDR1 and CDR2 (germline): SGHVS, FQNEAQ. V dropped 2 bases and J dropped 0 bases, with 14 bases sitting between them. The chain's CDR3 is CASSLLPISGSYEQYV. In DNA form, the CDR3 reads TGTGCCAGCAGCTTACTTCCCATTAGCGGCTCCTACGAGCAGTACGTC.

This clonotype was detected once. The chain has TRBV30 and TRBJ2-5; TRBD2 matches at 12 bases. The CDR3 has 16 amino acids. V dropped 0 bases and J dropped 2; count of bases not matched to a gene: 4. Per the germline V gene, CDR1 is GTSNPN and CDR2 is SVGIG (reference sequence). Here the CDR3 reads CAWSVSTSGGQETQYF. In DNA form, the CDR3 reads TGTGCCTGGAGTGTATCGACTAGCGGGGGACAAGAGACCCAGTACTTC.